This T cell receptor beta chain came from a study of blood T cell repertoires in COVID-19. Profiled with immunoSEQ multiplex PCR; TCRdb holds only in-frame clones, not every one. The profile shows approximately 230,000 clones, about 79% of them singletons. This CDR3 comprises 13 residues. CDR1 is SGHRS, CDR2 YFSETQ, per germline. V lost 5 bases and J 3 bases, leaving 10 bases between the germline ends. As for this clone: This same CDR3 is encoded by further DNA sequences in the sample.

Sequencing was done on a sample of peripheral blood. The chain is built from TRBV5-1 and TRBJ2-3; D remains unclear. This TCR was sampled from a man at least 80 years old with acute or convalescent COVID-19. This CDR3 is CASSSTGTDTQYF. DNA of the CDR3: TGCGCCAGCAGTTCAACCGGGACAGATACGCAGTATTTT.